The 29 T cell receptor beta chains below were found in one sample sequenced in a study of cytomegalovirus exposure and HLA in healthy donors. Researchers ran the PCR with 60 Vbeta and 13 Jbeta primers. TCRdb's copy holds only in-frame clones and misses some; the assay was immunoSEQ multiplex PCR. The table has around 190,000 clones, more than 75% seen once. The source material was PBMCs. The receptors derive from a man aged 35-49 years in good health and CMV-seropositive.

This chain links TRBV7-9 with TRBJ1-1, with D tentatively TRBD1 (6 bases). CDR1 is SEHNR, CDR2 FQNEAQ, per germline (reference sequence). The CDR3 spans 14 residues. V lost 7 bases to trimming and J lost 4 bases, with 16 bases between them. CDR3 DNA sequence: TGTGCCAGCACCCCGGGGAGGGGGAGCACTGAAGCTTTCTTT. As protein: CASTPGRGSTEAFF. Based on the CDR3 plus reference TRBV7-9 and TRBJ1-1, the full variable domain is DTGVSQNPRHKITKRGQNVTFRCDPISEHNRLYWYRQTLGQGPEFLTYFQNEAQLEKSRLLSDRFSAERPKGSFSTLEIQRTEQGDSAMYLCASTPGRGSTEAFFGQGTRLTVV.

This chain links TRBV19 with TRBJ2-3, with 7 bases aligning to TRBD1. CDR1 LNHDA and CDR2 SQIVND come from the germline V gene (reference sequence). J lost 0 bases, V lost 7 bases, and 7 bases had no gene match. The length of the CDR3 is 15 residues. The CDR3: CASTTRDSSTDTQYF. DNA for the CDR3: TGTGCCAGTACCACAAGGGACAGCAGCACAGATACGCAGTATTTT.

This clone was detected only once. CDR3 in DNA: TGTGCCAGCAGCTTATACTCCAGCGGGGGGGCTAAAGGGGAGCTGTTTTTT. It codes for CASSLYSSGGAKGELFF. This chain connects TRBV7-8 to TRBJ2-2; 10 bases agree with TRBD2. The CDR3 consists of 17 residues. V lost 2 bases to trimming and J lost 8 bases; unmatched junction nucleotides: 11. The germline gives CDR1 SGHVS, CDR2 FQNEAQ.

V is TRBV6-1 and J is TRBJ2-5, with 11 bases aligning to TRBD2. This CDR3 comprises 15 residues. Germline loops: CDR1 MNHNS, CDR2 SASEGT. V was clipped by 3 bases and J by 4 bases; unmatched bases: 4. CDR3 nucleotides: TGTGCCAGCAGTGATAGCGGGGGGGCCGGAGAGACCCAGTACTTC. Translation gives CASSDSGGAGETQYF.

The chain's CDR3 is CASSLEGGMNTEAFF. The CDR3 nucleotides are TGCGCCAGCAGCTTGGAAGGGGGCATGAACACTGAAGCTTTCTTT. V is TRBV5-1 and J is TRBJ1-1; 7 bases line up with TRBD1. V lost 0 bases to trimming and J lost 0 bases; unmatched junction nucleotides: 2. This CDR3 contains 15 residues. Germline V lookup: CDR1 SGHRS, CDR2 YFSETQ.

This rearrangement joins TRBV7-4 to TRBJ1-3, with 7 bases lining up with TRBD1. J lost 4 bases, V lost 6 bases, and 9 bases had no gene match. CDR1 and CDR2 from the germline V gene are SGHVT and SQSDAQ. The CDR3 totals 15 residues. The CDR3 DNA reads TGTGCCAGCAGTTCCACAGGGGAGGACGGAAACACCATATATTTT. Amino acids: CASSSTGEDGNTIYF.

The chain carries TRBV29-1 and TRBJ2-3; TRBD2 agrees at 9 bases. The CDR3 length is 15 residues. Germline trimming cut 6 bases from V and 0 bases from J; bases unmatched to any gene: 7. Germline V CDR1 and CDR2: SQVTM, ANQGSEA. DNA of the CDR3: TGCAGCGTCAGCCGGACTAGCGCTAGCACAGATACGCAGTATTTT. Its protein is CSVSRTSASTDTQYF.

The gene calls are TRBV6-1 and TRBJ2-7, with 11 bases matching TRBD2. Germline V gene sequence: CDR1 MNHNS, CDR2 SASEGT. V shed 3 bases, J shed 4 bases, and the junction held 8 bases outside the gene matches. The CDR3 is 16 amino acids. The CDR3 is CASSDTGGLAEYEQYF. DNA of the CDR3: TGTGCCAGCAGTGACACAGGGGGACTAGCGGAATACGAGCAGTACTTC.

This chain uses TRBV10-3 with TRBJ2-7; possible D gene TRBD1, 5 bases. Germline values: CDR1 ENHRY, CDR2 SYGVKD. The CDR3 loop spans 14 amino acids. Trimming took off 5 bases at V and 3 bases at J, with 14 bases between the two ends. The CDR3 nucleotides are TGTGCCATCAGTTTCATCGGGCAGGGCTACGAGCAGTACTTC. Protein: CAISFIGQGYEQYF.

The table lists this clone with a count of one. The rearrangement links TRBV5-4 to TRBJ2-7; D not certain. With 0 bases removed from V and 2 bases from J, the gap between germline ends came to 12 bases. From germline, CDR1 is SGHNT and CDR2 YYREEE (reference sequence). The CDR3 spans 15 residues. The CDR3 spells CASSLGPTRAYEQYF. In nucleotides, the CDR3 is TGTGCCAGCAGCTTGGGCCCGACTCGGGCCTACGAGCAGTACTTC.

V usage is TRBV10-1 and J usage is TRBJ2-5, with a tentative D call TRBD2 (5 bases). The CDR3 loop spans 17 amino acids. Germline values: CDR1 WNHNN, CDR2 SYGVQD (reference sequence). With 0 bases removed from V and 5 bases from J, the gap between germline ends came to 19 bases. In DNA, the CDR3 is TGCGCCAGCAGTGAGTCGATTGGGAGACCGATAAGGGAGACCCAGTACTTC. Translating gives CASSESIGRPIRETQYF.

The chain recombines TRBV2 with TRBJ2-3; the match to TRBD1 covers 9 bases. With V trimmed by 5 bases and J by 12 bases, 9 bases remained unmatched. Germline lookup yields CDR1 SNHLY and CDR2 FYNNEI. CDR3 length: 13 residues. The CDR3 here is CASSTQQGALQYF. The CDR3 DNA sequence: TGTGCCAGCAGTACCCAACAGGGGGCCCTACAGTATTTT. Full variable domain (missing parts from reference TRBV2 and TRBJ2-3): EPEVTQTPSHQVTQMGQEVILRCVPISNHLYFYWYRQILGQKVEFLVSFYNNEISEKSEIFDDQFSVERPDGSNFTLKIRSTKLEDSAMYFCASSTQQGALQYFGPGTRLTVL.

V usage is TRBV7-9 and J usage is TRBJ1-1; 7 nucleotides align to TRBD1. The germline V gene has CDR1 SEHNR and CDR2 FQNEAQ (reference sequence). Trimming at V came to 5 bases and at J to 5 bases, leaving 5 bases not matched to a gene. The CDR3 has 13 residues. The CDR3 DNA reads as TGTGCCAGCAGCGAGCAGGGGGAGACTGAAGCTTTCTTT. Amino acid sequence: CASSEQGETEAFF.

The chain couples TRBV18 to TRBJ2-2; unclear D gene. The V gene's germline CDR1 is KGHSH and CDR2 LQKENI. This CDR3 contains 12 residues. V dropped 6 bases and J dropped 3 bases, with 5 bases sitting between them. CDR3 nucleotide sequence: TGTGCCAGCTCCCTATACACCGGGGAGCTGTTTTTT. It encodes CASSLYTGELFF. The whole variable domain, filled in from reference TRBV18 and TRBJ2-2, reads NAGVMQNPRHLVRRRGQEARLRCSPMKGHSHVYWYRQLPEEGLKFMVYLQKENIIDESGMPKERFSAEFPKEGPSILRIQQVVRGDSAAYFCASSLYTGELFFGEGSRLTVL.

The chain couples TRBV6-5 to TRBJ2-7; D perhaps matches TRBD1 (5 bases). V dropped 0 bases and J dropped 4 bases, with 10 bases sitting between them. The CDR3 runs to 14 residues. Per the germline V gene, CDR1 is MNHEY and CDR2 is SVGAGI. CDR3 in DNA: TGTGCCAGCAGTTACTCGGGCAGGGTGTACGAGCAGTACTTC. Amino acid sequence: CASSYSGRVYEQYF.

The chain has TRBV5-1 and TRBJ2-5; 7 bases are shared with TRBD1. The CDR3 contains 15 residues. The J segment lost 2 bases and the V segment lost 1 base, leaving 5 bases of the junction unmatched. The germline CDR1 and CDR2 sequences are SGHRS and YFSETQ. CDR3 coding DNA: TGCGCCAGCAGCTTGCACAGGGGTCCTCAAGAGACCCAGTACTTC. Translated, it gives CASSLHRGPQETQYF.

The V gene is TRBV5-1, the J gene TRBJ2-7; D possibly corresponds to TRBD1 (6 bases). This CDR3 has 14 residues. V lost 1 base and J 3 bases, leaving 11 bases between the germline ends. The germline CDR1 and CDR2 sequences are SGHRS and YFSETQ. In DNA form, the CDR3 reads TGCGCCAGCAGCTTGAACAGGGTGGACTACGAGCAGTACTTC. Protein product: CASSLNRVDYEQYF.

The chain has TRBV6-5 and TRBJ2-3, with TRBD1 matching 7 bases. V lost 7 bases to trimming and J lost 3 bases; unmatched junction nucleotides: 7. This CDR3 region has 14 residues. Germline V CDR1 and CDR2: MNHEY, SVGAGI. CDR3 sequence (DNA): TGTGCCAGCATCAAGGGACAGACTACAGATACGCAGTATTTT. Protein product: CASIKGQTTDTQYF.

The rearrangement uses TRBV5-6 and TRBJ2-1, with 7 bases fitting TRBD2. Germline V gene lookup returns CDR1 SGHDT and CDR2 YYEEEE. The CDR3 spans 18 residues. The trim removed 4 bases at V and 2 bases at J, leaving 15 bases unmatched. The CDR3 is CASSPPFGEGLTYNEQFF. The CDR3 DNA reads TGTGCCAGCAGCCCGCCCTTTGGGGAGGGCCTTACCTACAATGAGCAGTTCTTC.

The chain uses TRBV5-1 and TRBJ2-2; D gene unclear. Looked up from germline, CDR1 is SGHRS and CDR2 is YFSETQ. Between the trimmed V and J ends, which lost 0 bases and 1 base, there was a span of 7 bases. The CDR3 has 15 residues. CDR3 nucleotides: TGCGCCAGCAGCTTGGCCCGACAGAACACCGGGGAGCTGTTTTTT. Protein: CASSLARQNTGELFF.

This clone was observed a handful of times. The rearrangement links TRBV29-1 to TRBJ2-7; TRBD1 matches at 7 bases. V lost 6 bases, J lost 5 bases, and 7 bases stayed unmatched. This CDR3 contains 12 residues. The germline gives CDR1 SQVTM, CDR2 ANQGSEA. CDR3 protein: CSVRQGRDEQYF. In DNA form, the CDR3 reads TGCAGCGTCAGACAGGGTCGGGACGAGCAGTACTTC.

This chain connects TRBV7-9 to TRBJ2-1; TRBD2 matches at 11 bases. The CDR3 length is 16 residues. Germline V gene sequence: CDR1 SEHNR, CDR2 FQNEAQ (reference sequence). V was clipped by 2 bases and J by 4 bases; unmatched bases: 4. The CDR3 sequence is CASSLPGTSGYNEQFF. Written as DNA, the CDR3 is TGTGCCAGCAGCTTACCCGGGACTAGCGGTTACAATGAGCAGTTCTTC.

This clone appeared many times. This chain connects TRBV6-5 to TRBJ1-2; a weak D match, TRBD1 (5 bases). From germline, CDR1 is MNHEY and CDR2 SVGAGI. This CDR3 contains 12 residues. The V end was cut by 6 bases, the J end by 7 bases, with 12 bases between. CDR3 nucleotide sequence: TGTGCCAGCAGGGGAAGACAGTTTGGCTACACCTTC. Translation gives CASRGRQFGYTF.

This chain's CDR3 is CASSLSQGNYGYTF. The CDR3 coding sequence is TGTGCCAGCAGCTTAAGCCAGGGCAACTATGGCTACACCTTC. The rearrangement joins TRBV7-9 to TRBJ1-2, with a possible D match to TRBD1 (5 bases). The CDR3 has 14 amino acids. V was clipped by 2 bases and J by 2 bases, with 9 bases between them. Germline CDR1 SEHNR, CDR2 FQNEAQ (reference sequence).

V gene TRBV6-1 combines with J gene TRBJ2-3; D is unresolved. The CDR3 totals 16 residues. Germline CDR1 MNHNS, CDR2 SASEGT. The V end was cut by 1 base, the J end by 2 bases, with 13 bases between. CDR3 sequence reads: CASSEGAEGFTDTQYF. CDR3 DNA sequence: TGTGCCAGCAGTGAAGGGGCTGAAGGATTCACAGATACGCAGTATTTT.

The V and J genes are TRBV11-2 and TRBJ1-3, with 7 bases lining up with TRBD1. Germline loops: CDR1 SGHAT, CDR2 FQNNGV. The V and J ends lost 0 bases and 3 bases, in that order; junction bases with no gene match: 8. CDR3 length: 17 residues. The CDR3 DNA reads TGTGCCAGCAGCTTAGATCGTAGGGGGCTGAGTGGAAACACCATATATTTT. Its translation is CASSLDRRGLSGNTIYF.

This clone has more than one count but fewer than ten. This chain joins TRBV29-1 and TRBJ2-1; TRBD2 matches at 7 bases. There are 13 residues in the CDR3. Germline-derived CDR1 and CDR2 are SQVTM and ANQGSEA. Germline trimming cut 4 bases from V and 9 bases from J; bases unmatched to any gene: 9. The CDR3 sequence: CSVAWLAEGEQFF. As DNA, the CDR3 is TGCAGCGTTGCTTGGCTAGCGGAGGGTGAGCAGTTCTTC.

The chain couples TRBV10-1 to TRBJ2-7; the D is unclear. The CDR3 covers 13 residues. Trimming pared 2 bases from V and 2 bases from J, leaving 7 bases between. Per germline, CDR1 WNHNN and CDR2 SYGVQD (reference sequence). The CDR3, as DNA: TGCGCCAGCAGTGAGCAACAGACCTACGAGCAGTACTTC. It yields the protein CASSEQQTYEQYF.

This clone was counted a few times. Germline is not matched at one junction end, which may reflect a read error. The chain links TRBV7-9 to TRBJ2-5, with D possibly TRBD2 on 6 matching bases. This CDR3 has 9 residues. Germline values: CDR1 SEHNR, CDR2 FQNEAQ (reference sequence). In DNA, the CDR3 is TGTGCCAGCAGTCGGGACTTGCACTTC. This translates into CASSRDLHF.